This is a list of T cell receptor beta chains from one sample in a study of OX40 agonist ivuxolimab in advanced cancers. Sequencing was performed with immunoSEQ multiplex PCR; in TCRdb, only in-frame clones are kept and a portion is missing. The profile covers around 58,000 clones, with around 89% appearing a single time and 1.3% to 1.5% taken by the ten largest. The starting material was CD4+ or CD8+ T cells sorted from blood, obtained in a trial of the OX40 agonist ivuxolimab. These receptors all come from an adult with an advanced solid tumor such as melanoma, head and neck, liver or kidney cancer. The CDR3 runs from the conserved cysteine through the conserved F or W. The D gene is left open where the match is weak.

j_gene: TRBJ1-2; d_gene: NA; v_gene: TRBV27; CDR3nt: TGTGCCAGCAGTCTTATCCTCAGGGATTCGAACTATGGCTACACCTTC; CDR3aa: CASSLILRDSNYGYTF
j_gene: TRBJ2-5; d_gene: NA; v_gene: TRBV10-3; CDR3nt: TGTGCCACCACTCCAGGTGGCCAAGAGACCCAGTACTTC; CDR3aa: CATTPGGQETQYF
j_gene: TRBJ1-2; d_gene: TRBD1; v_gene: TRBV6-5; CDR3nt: TGTGCCAGCAGGAAAACGGGACAGGGGGCTCAGGGCTACACCTTC; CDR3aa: CASRKTGQGAQGYTF
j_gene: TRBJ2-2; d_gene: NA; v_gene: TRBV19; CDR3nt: TGTGCCAGTAGTTCCGGACGGGAAACCGGGGAGCTGTTTTTT; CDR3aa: CASSSGRETGELFF
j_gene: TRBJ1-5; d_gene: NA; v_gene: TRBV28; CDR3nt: TGTGCCAGCAGTTTGGGAGGTCGCAATCAGCCCCAGCATTTT; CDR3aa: CASSLGGRNQPQHF
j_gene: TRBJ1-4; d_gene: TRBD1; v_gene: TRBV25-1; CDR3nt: TGTGCCAGCAGTGACGCGACAGGGTTGGAAAAACTGTTTTTT; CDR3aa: CASSDATGLEKLFF
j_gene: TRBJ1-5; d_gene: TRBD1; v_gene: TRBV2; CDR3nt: TGTGCCGGAGGGACAGGAGTCAATCAGCCCCAGCATTTT; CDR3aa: CAGGTGVNQPQHF
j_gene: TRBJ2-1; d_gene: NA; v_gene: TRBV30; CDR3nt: TGTGCCTGGAGGGTCCCCCCAAGGGAGCAGTTCTTC; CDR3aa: CAWRVPPREQFF
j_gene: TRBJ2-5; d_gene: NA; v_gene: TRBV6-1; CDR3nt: TGTGCCAGCAGTGTAGAGGGAGAGACCCAGTACTTC; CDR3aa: CASSVEGETQYF
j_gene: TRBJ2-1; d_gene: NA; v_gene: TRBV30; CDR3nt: TGTGCCTGGAGTCTAGGGTACAATGAGCAGTTCTTC; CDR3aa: CAWSLGYNEQFF
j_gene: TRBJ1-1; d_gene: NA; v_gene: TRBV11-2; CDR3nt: TGTGCCAGCAGCTTAGAAGGGGGGGGCACTGAAGCTTTCTTT; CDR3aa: CASSLEGGGTEAFF